Listed here is a single TCR beta chain. Its specificity is not known. This sample is drawn from a study of OX40 agonist ivuxolimab in advanced cancers. The wider study: Ivuxolimab was administered intravenously to patients at 0.01 to 10 mg/kg every 2 weeks. Eligibility admitted prior anti-PD-1, anti-PD-L1 or anti-CTLA-4 therapy; 35% to 40% had some.

Some clones are missing from TCRdb's copy, which holds only in-frame ones; the method was immunoSEQ multiplex PCR. The sample gives approximately 58,000 clones, 85% of which show up once; less than 5.5% is in the top ten. Study-level points and caveats: Clones of CD4+ and CD8+ blood T cells grew by week 6 at doses of 0.1 to 3.0 mg/kg. Averaging showed that CD8+ T cells had more expanded clones than CD4+ did.

Germline assignment: CDR1 MGHRA and CDR2 YSYEKL. The V end was cut by 4 bases, the J end by 0 bases, with 11 bases between. The length of the CDR3 is 15 residues. The chain recombines TRBV4-1 with TRBJ2-3; D uncertain. The TCR was taken from an adult with an advanced solid tumor such as melanoma, head and neck, liver or kidney cancer. The specimen comprised CD4+ or CD8+ T cells sorted from blood, sampled in a trial of the OX40 agonist ivuxolimab. CDR3 bases: TGCGCCAGCAGCCCCTTACCGACTAGCACAGATACGCAGTATTTT. Its protein is CASSPLPTSTDTQYF.